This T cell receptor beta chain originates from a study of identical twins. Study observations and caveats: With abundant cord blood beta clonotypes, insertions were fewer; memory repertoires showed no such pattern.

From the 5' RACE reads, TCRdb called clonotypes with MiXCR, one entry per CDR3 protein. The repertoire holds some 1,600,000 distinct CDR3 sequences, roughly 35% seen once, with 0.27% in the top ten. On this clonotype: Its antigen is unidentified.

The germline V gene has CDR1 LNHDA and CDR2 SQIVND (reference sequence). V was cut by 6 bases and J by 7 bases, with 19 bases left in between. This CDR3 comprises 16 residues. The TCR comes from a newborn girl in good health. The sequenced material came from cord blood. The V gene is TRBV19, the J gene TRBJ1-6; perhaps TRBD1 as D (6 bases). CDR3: CASRDFRDKRNSPLHF. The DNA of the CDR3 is TGTGCCAGTAGGGACTTTAGGGACAAACGGAATTCACCCCTCCACTTT.